Shown below are 7 T cell receptor beta chains from a single sample sequenced in a study of CXCR3-negative and CXCR3-positive naive CD8 T cells. Each TRB cDNA library was prepared by 5' RACE (with UMI labels). For each CDR3 protein, TCRdb gives one entry from its re-call of the 5' RACE reads, without DNA. The sample has tens of thousands of distinct CDR3 sequences. The sequenced sample consisted of naive CXCR3- CD8+ T cells from blood. Specified subset: CD45RO-CCR7+CD27+CD95- naive CD8+ T cells lacking CXCR3 (TNR3-). Receptor source: a human donor in good health. Some clones in this sample may be carry-over from other donors' samples.

This rearrangement joins TRBV7-8 to TRBJ1-5; the TCRdb D gene call, TRBD1, has no DNA to confirm it. Germline V gene data show CDR1 as SGHVS and CDR2 as FQNEAQ. The CDR3 covers 13 residues. The CDR3 sequence: CVTPGEGNQPQHF.

V gene TRBV6-2 or TRBV6-3 combines with J gene TRBJ2-3; TCRdb lists TRBD1, though no DNA is available to test this call. Germline V gene data show CDR1 as MNHEY and CDR2 as SVGEGT. The CDR3 loop spans 16 amino acids. The CDR3 protein is CASSYDEGRGADTQYF.

The chain links TRBV2 to TRBJ2-7; TCRdb's D call, TRBD2, is unchecked because there is no DNA. The length of the CDR3 is 14 residues. CDR1 is SNHLY, CDR2 FYNNEI, per germline. CDR3 sequence reads: CASSESSGGYEQYF.

This sequence joins TRBV7-3 and TRBJ2-7; TCRdb proposes TRBD2, but this gene call is untestable without DNA. Germline V lookup: CDR1 SGHTA, CDR2 FQGTGA. This CDR3 contains 14 residues. The CDR3 spells CASSLTGGEDEQYF.

Judged by frequency, this clonotype is medium-sized. The chain employs TRBV4-3 and TRBJ2-7; without DNA, the TCRdb call of TRBD1 cannot be checked. Germline CDR1 is LGHNA and CDR2 is YSLEER. CDR3 length: 14 amino acids. The CDR3 is CASSQGTGDYEQYF.

The rearrangement uses TRBV27 and TRBJ2-3; TCRdb reports TRBD1, a call that lacks DNA to check it against. CDR3 length: 15 amino acids. CDR1 is MNHEY and CDR2 is SMNVEV in the germline V gene (reference sequence). The chain's CDR3 is CASSSLKGGTDTQYF.

The genes are TRBV27 and TRBJ2-7; TCRdb lists TRBD1, though no DNA is available to test this call. The CDR3 consists of 14 residues. Germline lookup yields CDR1 MNHEY and CDR2 SMNVEV (reference sequence). CDR3 residues: CASSFRTGSPEQYF.